This T cell receptor beta chain stems from a study of PD-1 blockade in classical Hodgkin lymphoma (dated by TCRdb to about 2020). Concerning the study at large: Nivolumab dosing was 3 mg/kg intravenously every 2 weeks, continuing until either disease progression or unacceptable toxicity. The study used CyTOF and TCR beta sequencing to define a peripheral blood immune signature of response to PD-1 blockade in classical Hodgkin lymphoma.

Study-wide findings and limitations: Diversity was lower in patients who began nivolumab less than 1 year after ASCT, so these patients were left out of later analyses to avoid confounding by immune reconstitution. Trial patients with a complete response had baseline diversity similar to that of newly diagnosed patients, while partial responders and progressors had significantly lower diversity. CD4+ but not CD8+ TCR diversity rose significantly by C4D1 (p=0.0027 vs p=0.16), most apparent in complete responders (p=0.02). Baseline TCR diversity was reported as lower in newly diagnosed patients than in healthy donors, and lower still in relapsed/refractory patients. The study covered only a single clinical trial cohort, and the causes of the repertoire differences, possibly disease activity or prior therapy, were still not defined.

Reading the germline V gene (reference sequence) gives CDR1 LNHDA and CDR2 SQIVND. The cysteine opens and the phenylalanine closes a CDR3 of 15 amino acids. Only the CDR3 portion is preserved as DNA: 45 bases, with reading frame beginning at the first base. V lost 4 bases and J lost 4 bases; the stretch between them is 15 bases long. The Qiagen DNeasy kit was used to extract genomic DNA from unsorted PBMCs and from the negatively selected CD4+ and CD8+ fractions. Using primers that anneal to V and J segments, immunoSEQ multiplex PCR amplified the TCR beta CDR3 regions. A synthetic immune receptor repertoire was used to minimize amplification bias, and any residual bias was removed computationally once sequencing was done. Under the source paper's analysis protocol: Repertoire diversity was quantified as the Shannon entropy index using custom Python scripts. Unsorted, CD4+ and CD8+ repertoires were analyzed separately, except in combined analyses where CD4+ and CD8+ sequences were merged in silico. A clone counted as expanded when the clone's frequency after treatment rose at least 2-fold relative to C1D1, and clones undetected at baseline were given a pseudocount of 0.5. Clones with 0 or 1 copy at C1D1 were classified as singleton clones, and clones with 2 or more copies were classified as non-singleton clones. Clones expanded in unsorted samples were annotated as CD4+, CD8+ or unknown by matching protein sequences in sorted samples from the same patient. Wilcoxon tests on paired samples were used to test changes in diversity from C1D1 to C4D1. TCRdb re-hosts the immuneACCESS table, in-frame sequences only. Its copies lack some clones; in the studies checked, an unresolved V gene accounts for under half of them, and the cause for the rest is not known. V and J calls and clone size come straight from that table; D and trimming were deduced from the DNA. The sample profile shows 25,000 to 35,000 clones; roughly 70% of them were found once. The ten largest clones take up under 3.5% of the sample.

This clone was seen a handful of times. This clone's antigen is unknown. It has no much larger one-base neighbor in the sample; base qualities were not kept. The sample's time point label is to be understood as: cycle 2 day 1 (C2D1) of nivolumab. Relapse after autologous stem cell transplantation had occurred in all trial patients, and cohorts A, B and C were distinguished by prior brentuximab vedotin exposure. The trial cohort comprised approximately 55 patients with relapsed/refractory classical Hodgkin lymphoma whose best overall responses were complete response, partial response or progressive disease. In the multi-cohort phase II CheckMate 205 trial, trial patients received single-agent nivolumab. Best overall response was determined by an independent review committee according to the 2007 International Working Group response criteria. PBMCs from the trial were collected at three points: immediately before nivolumab initiation (C1D1), and during therapy at cycle 2 day 1 and cycle 4 day 1. Peripheral blood was collected in 8 mL Vacutainer Cell Preparation Tubes, from which PBMCs were isolated by centrifugation and then cryopreserved.

The sequencing here drew on peripheral blood mononuclear cells (PBMCs), taken before the second cycle of nivolumab. The chain couples TRBV19 to TRBJ2-3, and TRBD1 may be the D gene, going by 6 matching bases. The sequence derives from a human donor with classical Hodgkin lymphoma. The CDR3 in this case is CASSTTRGLADTQYF. DNA sequence: TGTGCCAGTAGTACTACCAGGGGTCTCGCAGATACGCAGTATTTT.